Sequencing of this TCR beta chain was carried out in a study of control samples from healthy donors and cancer patients. Germline V gene sequence: CDR1 MNHNY, CDR2 SVGAGI (reference sequence). The trim removed 4 bases at V and 3 bases at J, leaving 2 bases unmatched. This CDR3 region has 14 residues. TCRdb keeps only in-frame clones here, not all; method: immunoSEQ multiplex PCR. The sample has 20,000 to 30,000 clones; approximately 91% are singletons. This TCR came from a man between 50 and 59 years old with lung cancer. The rearrangement uses TRBV6-6 and TRBJ1-1; 10 nucleotides line up with TRBD1. The specimen was PBMCs. CDR3 loop: CASSSGTGDTEAFF. Written as DNA, the CDR3 is TGTGCCAGCAGTTCCGGGACAGGGGACACTGAAGCTTTCTTT.